The present TCR beta chain was sequenced within a study of radiotherapy plus CTLA-4 blockade in lung cancer. General study results and limits: Blood saw expansion of tumor-derived TCR clones after radiotherapy plus ipilimumab. Early blood T cell clone changes and increased post-radiation serum interferon-beta were reportedly the strongest response predictors.

The data were produced by immunoSEQ multiplex PCR, yet TCRdb's version contains in-frame clones alone and is incomplete. The table includes around 71,000 clones, about 72% detected once. The CDR3 has 14 amino acids. Trimming removed 4 bases from V and 1 base from J; junction bases left unmatched: 2. CDR1 and CDR2 from the germline V gene are SGHTA and FQGNSA. This clone has only one observation. Its antigen is undetermined. V is TRBV7-2 and J is TRBJ2-7; 9 nucleotides align to TRBD1. This clonotype was obtained from a human donor with non-small cell lung cancer whose response to radiotherapy plus ipilimumab could not be evaluated. Some clones in this sample may be carry-over from other donors' samples. The sequencing here drew on peripheral blood, taken from a patient treated with radiotherapy plus ipilimumab. CDR3 nucleotide sequence: TGTGCCAGCAGCTCGGGACAGGGTTCCTACGAGCAGTACTTC. Amino acid sequence: CASSSGQGSYEQYF.